This entry is about one TCR beta chain. The data derive from a study of blood T cell repertoires in COVID-19. In the study overall: Acute-phase and convalescent COVID-19 samples originated in the United States, Italy and Spain. In each case, the material was cDNA or gDNA derived from T cells, B-cell-depleted T cells, or PBMCs.

Germline loops: CDR1 SEHNR, CDR2 FQNEAQ (reference sequence). V dropped 5 bases and J dropped 5; count of bases not matched to a gene: 8. The CDR3 runs 15 residues. In the study's own analysis: Estimation of nucleated cell counts relied on the amplification of reference gene primers. The repertoire was sequenced with immunoSEQ multiplex PCR; TCRdb's copy has only in-frame clones and lacks some. V, J and clone size reflect that table, while D and trimming were determined from the DNA. This sample has about 140,000 clones, with more than 60% found just once. The receptor's source is a woman aged 50 to 65 with active or convalescent COVID-19. The J gene is TRBJ2-5, the V gene TRBV7-9; 10 positions match TRBD2. The sequenced sample was peripheral blood. CDR3 in DNA: TGTGCCAGCAGCCCACTTAGCGGGGGGCGGGAGACCCAGTACTTC. Amino acids: CASSPLSGGRETQYF. The full variable domain, rest sourced from reference TRBV7-9 and TRBJ2-5, is DTGVSQNPRHKITKRGQNVTFRCDPISEHNRLYWYRQTLGQGPEFLTYFQNEAQLEKSRLLSDRFSAERPKGSFSTLEIQRTEQGDSAMYLCASSPLSGGRETQYFGPGTRLLVL.